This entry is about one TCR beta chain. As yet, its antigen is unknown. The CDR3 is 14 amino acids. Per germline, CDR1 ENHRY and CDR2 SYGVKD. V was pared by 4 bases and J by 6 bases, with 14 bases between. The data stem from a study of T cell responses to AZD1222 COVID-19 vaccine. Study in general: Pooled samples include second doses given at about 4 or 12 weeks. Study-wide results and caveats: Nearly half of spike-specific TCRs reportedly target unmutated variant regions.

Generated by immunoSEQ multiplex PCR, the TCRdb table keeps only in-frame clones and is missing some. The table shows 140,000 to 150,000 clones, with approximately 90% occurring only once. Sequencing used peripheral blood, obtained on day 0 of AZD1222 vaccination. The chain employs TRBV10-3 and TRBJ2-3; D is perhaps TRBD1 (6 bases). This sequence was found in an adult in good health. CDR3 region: CAISVGQPPDTQYF. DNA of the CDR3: TGTGCCATCAGTGTAGGACAGCCCCCCGATACGCAGTATTTT.